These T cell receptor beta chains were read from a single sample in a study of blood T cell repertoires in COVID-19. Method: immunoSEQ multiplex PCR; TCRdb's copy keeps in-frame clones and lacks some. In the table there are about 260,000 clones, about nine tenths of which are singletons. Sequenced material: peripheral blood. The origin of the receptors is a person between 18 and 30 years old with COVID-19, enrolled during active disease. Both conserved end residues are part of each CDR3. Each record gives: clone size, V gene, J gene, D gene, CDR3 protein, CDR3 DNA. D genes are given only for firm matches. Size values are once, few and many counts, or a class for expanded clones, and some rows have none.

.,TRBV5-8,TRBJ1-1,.,CASSLLVNTEAFF,TGTGCCAGCAGCTTGTTAGTGAACACTGAAGCTTTCTTT
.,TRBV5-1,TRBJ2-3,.,CASSPGQGGTDTQYF,TGCGCCAGCAGCCCTGGGCAGGGTGGCACAGATACGCAGTATTTT
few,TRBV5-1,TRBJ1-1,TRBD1,CASTMGQLNTEAFF,TGCGCCAGCACCATGGGACAGTTGAACACTGAAGCTTTCTTT
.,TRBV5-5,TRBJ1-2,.,CASSLTLGQGYGYTF,TGTGCCAGCAGCTTGACTCTGGGCCAGGGGTATGGCTACACCTTC
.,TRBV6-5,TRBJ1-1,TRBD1,CASSLTGGTEAFF,TGTGCCAGCAGCCTGACAGGGGGGACTGAAGCTTTCTTT
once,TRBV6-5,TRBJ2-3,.,CASSKPTSTDTQYF,TGTGCCAGCAGCAAGCCAACTAGCACAGATACGCAGTATTTT
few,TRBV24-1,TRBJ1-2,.,CATSDFKSNYGYTF,TGTGCCACCAGTGATTTCAAGAGTAACTATGGCTACACCTTC
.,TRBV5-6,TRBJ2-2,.,CASSSLGGENGELFF,TGTGCCAGCAGCTCACTAGGGGGGGAGAACGGGGAGCTGTTTTTT
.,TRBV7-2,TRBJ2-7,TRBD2,CASSLGTGLAGEQYF,TGTGCCAGCAGCTTAGGAACGGGACTAGCCGGAGAGCAGTACTTC
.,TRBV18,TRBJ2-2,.,CASSPSGSRELFF,TGTGCCAGCTCACCCTCGGGGAGCAGGGAGCTGTTTTTT
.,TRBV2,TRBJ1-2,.,CASSEGGPYGYTF,TGTGCCAGCAGTGAAGGCGGTCCCTATGGCTACACCTTC
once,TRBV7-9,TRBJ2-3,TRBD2,CASSSVAGGLTDTQYF,TGTGCCAGCAGCTCTGTAGCGGGAGGCCTCACAGATACGCAGTATTTT
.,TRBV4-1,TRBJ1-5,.,CASSPQYVIPGQPQHF,TGCGCCAGCAGCCCCCAGTATGTCATCCCGGGACAGCCCCAGCATTTT
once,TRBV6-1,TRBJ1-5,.,CASSVRGYSSNQPQHF,TGTGCCAGCAGTGTGAGAGGGTATAGTAGCAATCAGCCCCAGCATTTT
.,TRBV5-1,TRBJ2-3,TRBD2,CASSLRGLAGESSDTQYF,TGCGCCAGCAGCCTCAGGGGACTAGCGGGAGAATCGTCAGATACGCAGTATTTT
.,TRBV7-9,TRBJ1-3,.,CASSLREFKSGNTIYF,TGTGCCAGCAGCCTGCGGGAGTTCAAATCAGGAAACACCATATATTTT
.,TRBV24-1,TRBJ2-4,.,CATKGKTKNIQYF,TGTGCCACCAAGGGGAAAACCAAAAACATTCAGTACTTC
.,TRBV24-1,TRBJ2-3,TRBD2,CATSDLLAGDADTQYF,TGTGCCACCAGTGATTTGCTAGCGGGAGACGCAGATACGCAGTATTTT
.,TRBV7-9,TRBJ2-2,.,CASSLRVTGELFF,TGTGCCAGCAGCCTTAGAGTAACCGGGGAGCTGTTTTTT
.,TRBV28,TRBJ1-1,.,CASSLPIVEERVDTEAFF,TGTGCCAGCAGTTTACCAATAGTCGAGGAGCGGGTGGACACTGAAGCTTTCTTT
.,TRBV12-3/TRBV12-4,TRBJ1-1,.,CASSLLGGAEAFF,TGTGCCAGCAGTTTACTAGGGGGTGCTGAAGCTTTCTTT
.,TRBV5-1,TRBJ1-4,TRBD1,CASSLGRDRVREKLFF,TGCGCCAGCAGCTTGGGGCGAGACAGGGTACGGGAAAAACTGTTTTTT
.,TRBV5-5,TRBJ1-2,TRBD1,CASRTYGTVNYGYTF,TGTGCCAGCAGGACTTACGGGACAGTTAACTATGGCTACACCTTC
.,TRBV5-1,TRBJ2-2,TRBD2,CASSDSGTSEFSGELFF,TGCGCCAGCAGCGATTCCGGGACTAGCGAATTTTCCGGGGAGCTGTTTTTT
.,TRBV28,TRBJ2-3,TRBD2,CASSQTSGGTSSTDTQYF,TGTGCCAGCAGTCAGACTAGCGGTGGTACCTCTAGCACAGATACGCAGTATTTT
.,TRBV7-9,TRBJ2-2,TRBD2,CASRATSGSAGELFF,TGTGCCAGCAGGGCGACTAGCGGAAGTGCCGGGGAGCTGTTTTTT
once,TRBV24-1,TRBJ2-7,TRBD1,CATSDTPGQGPHEQYF,TGTGCCACCAGTGATACTCCGGGACAGGGACCCCACGAGCAGTACTTC
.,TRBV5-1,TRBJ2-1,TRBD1,CASSLQGADNEQFF,TGCGCCAGCAGCTTACAGGGGGCGGACAATGAGCAGTTCTTC
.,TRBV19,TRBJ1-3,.,CASSRSGGAGNTIYF,TGTGCCAGTAGTCGCTCCGGGGGAGCTGGAAACACCATATATTTT
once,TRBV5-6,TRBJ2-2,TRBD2,CASSWEGLAGTGELFF,TGTGCCAGCAGCTGGGAAGGACTAGCGGGAACCGGGGAGCTGTTTTTT
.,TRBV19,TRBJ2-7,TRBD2,CASSTRLAGDQYF,TGTGCCAGTAGTACCCGACTAGCGGGGGACCAGTACTTC
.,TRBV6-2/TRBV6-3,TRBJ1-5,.,CASSLTQSNQPQHF,TGTGCCAGCAGTTTGACACAGAGCAATCAGCCCCAGCATTTT
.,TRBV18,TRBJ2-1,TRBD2,CASSPGLAGEPYSNEQFF,TGTGCCAGCTCACCGGGACTAGCGGGAGAGCCTTACTCCAATGAGCAGTTCTTC
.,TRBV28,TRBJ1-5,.,CASRDTGQPQHF,TGTGCCAGCAGGGACACTGGTCAGCCCCAGCATTTT
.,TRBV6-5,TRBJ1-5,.,CASSYSGEDQPQHF,TGTGCCAGCAGTTACTCGGGGGAGGATCAGCCCCAGCATTTT
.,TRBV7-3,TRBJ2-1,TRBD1,CASSQGVNEQFF,TGTGCCAGCAGCCAGGGGGTGAATGAGCAGTTCTTC
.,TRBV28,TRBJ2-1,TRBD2,CASSQRERDNEQFF,TGTGCCAGCAGCCAGCGGGAGCGGGACAATGAGCAGTTCTTC
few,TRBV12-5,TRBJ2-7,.,CASGLGEQAGREQYF,TGTGCTAGTGGTTTGGGGGAGCAGGCCGGACGCGAGCAGTACTTC
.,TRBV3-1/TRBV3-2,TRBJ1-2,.,CASSQQGWGYGYTF,TGTGCCAGCAGCCAACAGGGCTGGGGCTATGGCTACACCTTC
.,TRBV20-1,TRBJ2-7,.,CSVERFYEQYF,TGCAGTGTCGAGCGATTCTACGAGCAGTACTTC
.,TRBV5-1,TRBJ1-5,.,CASSLGGHVNQPQHF,TGCGCCAGCAGCTTGGGGGGACACGTCAATCAGCCCCAGCATTTT